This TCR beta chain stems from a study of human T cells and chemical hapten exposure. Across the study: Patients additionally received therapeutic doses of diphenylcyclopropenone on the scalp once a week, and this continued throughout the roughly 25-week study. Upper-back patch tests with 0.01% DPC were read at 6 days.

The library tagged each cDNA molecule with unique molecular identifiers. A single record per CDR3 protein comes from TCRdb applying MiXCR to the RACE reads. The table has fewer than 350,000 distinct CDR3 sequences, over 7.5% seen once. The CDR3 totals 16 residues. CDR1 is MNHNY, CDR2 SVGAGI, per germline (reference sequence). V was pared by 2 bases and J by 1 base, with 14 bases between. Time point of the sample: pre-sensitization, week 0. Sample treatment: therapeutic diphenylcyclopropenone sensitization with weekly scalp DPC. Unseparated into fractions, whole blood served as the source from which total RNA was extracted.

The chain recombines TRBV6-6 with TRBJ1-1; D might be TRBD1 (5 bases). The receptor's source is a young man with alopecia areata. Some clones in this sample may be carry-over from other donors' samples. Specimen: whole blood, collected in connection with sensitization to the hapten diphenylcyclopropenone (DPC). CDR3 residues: CASSYAPGTGNTEAFF. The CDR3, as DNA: TGTGCCAGCAGTTACGCCCCCGGGACGGGGAACACTGAAGCTTTCTTT.